A selection of T cell receptor beta chains follows, all from one sample in a study of shared clonotypes between healthy human individuals. The protocol was immunoSEQ multiplex PCR, while the TCRdb copy is restricted to in-frame clones and leaves out a portion. The sample includes millions of clones, approximately 93% of them seen just once. The material sequenced was naive CD4+ T cells from PBMCs. Source of these receptors: a young man in good health. Some clones in this sample may be carry-over from other donors' samples. CDR3s include the opening cysteine and the closing phenylalanine or tryptophan. Each record gives: D gene, J gene, clone size, V gene, CDR3 DNA, CDR3 protein. A D gene is named only where the DNA matches it firmly. Clone size is stated in some rows and not others, as once, few, many or a class when expanded.

d_call: .
j_call: TRBJ2-7
clone_size: .
v_call: TRBV27
cdr3_nt: TGTGCCAGCAGTTTCGGGGGTCGGGGGTCCTACGAGCAGTACTTC
cdr3_aa: CASSFGGRGSYEQYF

d_call: .
j_call: TRBJ1-6
clone_size: .
v_call: TRBV4-1
cdr3_nt: TGCGCCAGCAGCCAAGATAGGGCGTCACCCCTCCACTTT
cdr3_aa: CASSQDRASPLHF

d_call: .
j_call: TRBJ1-1
clone_size: .
v_call: TRBV27
cdr3_nt: TGTGCCAGCAGTTTACTAAGTTACACTGAAGCTTTCTTT
cdr3_aa: CASSLLSYTEAFF

d_call: .
j_call: TRBJ1-2
clone_size: .
v_call: TRBV16
cdr3_nt: TGTGCCAGCAGCCAAGAGAGAGTTATTAAGGGCTACACCTTC
cdr3_aa: CASSQERVIKGYTF

d_call: TRBD1
j_call: TRBJ2-1
clone_size: .
v_call: TRBV19
cdr3_nt: TGTGCCAGTAGTATCTGGACAGGGCCAAACAATGAGCAGTTCTTC
cdr3_aa: CASSIWTGPNNEQFF

d_call: TRBD1
j_call: TRBJ2-7
clone_size: once
v_call: TRBV5-1
cdr3_nt: TGCGCCAGCAGCTTAAGGGACAGGGATTACGAGCAGTACTTC
cdr3_aa: CASSLRDRDYEQYF

d_call: .
j_call: TRBJ2-7
clone_size: .
v_call: TRBV7-9
cdr3_nt: TGTGCCAGCAGCCTGAATGCGGGACAAACCTACGAGCAGTACTTC
cdr3_aa: CASSLNAGQTYEQYF

d_call: .
j_call: TRBJ2-3
clone_size: .
v_call: TRBV5-1
cdr3_nt: TGCGCCAGCAGCTTGATGGCAGTCGGTGATACGCAGTATTTT
cdr3_aa: CASSLMAVGDTQYF

d_call: TRBD2
j_call: TRBJ2-1
clone_size: .
v_call: TRBV28
cdr3_nt: TGTGCCAGCAGTTCCCGACTAGCGGGGTCCTACAATGAGCAGTTCTTC
cdr3_aa: CASSSRLAGSYNEQFF

d_call: .
j_call: TRBJ1-6
clone_size: .
v_call: TRBV5-6
cdr3_nt: TGTGCCAGCAGCTTACAGGGTGGAAATTCACCCCTCCACTTT
cdr3_aa: CASSLQGGNSPLHF

d_call: TRBD1
j_call: TRBJ1-2
clone_size: .
v_call: TRBV11-2
cdr3_nt: TGTGCCAGCAGCTCCGACAGGGAGGGTTTTTTGCGCTATGGCTACACCTTC
cdr3_aa: CASSSDREGFLRYGYTF

d_call: TRBD2
j_call: TRBJ2-2
clone_size: .
v_call: TRBV30
cdr3_nt: TGTGCCTGGAGGCCCCCCGGCGGGAGCCCCACCGGGGAGCTGTTTTTT
cdr3_aa: CAWRPPGGSPTGELFF

d_call: .
j_call: TRBJ1-3
clone_size: .
v_call: TRBV6-5
cdr3_nt: TGTGCCAGCAGTTACTCGACAAGAAACACCATATATTTT
cdr3_aa: CASSYSTRNTIYF

d_call: .
j_call: TRBJ2-5
clone_size: .
v_call: TRBV27
cdr3_nt: TGTGCCAGCAGTTTATACCTCACGAGAAAACAAGAGACCCAGTACTTC
cdr3_aa: CASSLYLTRKQETQYF

d_call: .
j_call: TRBJ2-1
clone_size: .
v_call: TRBV7-2
cdr3_nt: TGTGCCAGCAGCGCCTATGATGAGCAGTTCTTC
cdr3_aa: CASSAYDEQFF

d_call: .
j_call: TRBJ2-1
clone_size: once
v_call: TRBV5-1
cdr3_nt: TGCGCCAGCAGCTTGGGTGGTAGCGGCTCCTACAATGAGCAGTTCTTC
cdr3_aa: CASSLGGSGSYNEQFF

d_call: .
j_call: TRBJ1-1
clone_size: .
v_call: TRBV7-2
cdr3_nt: TGTGCCAGCAGCCGTTCGACAGTTAACACTGAAGCTTTCTTT
cdr3_aa: CASSRSTVNTEAFF

d_call: TRBD1
j_call: TRBJ1-3
clone_size: .
v_call: TRBV6-1
cdr3_nt: TGTGCCAGCAGGAGACAGGGGACTGGAAACACCATATATTTT
cdr3_aa: CASRRQGTGNTIYF

d_call: .
j_call: TRBJ1-1
clone_size: .
v_call: TRBV25-1
cdr3_nt: TGTGCCAGCAGTGAATTGGACATGGGGGAAGCTTTCTTT
cdr3_aa: CASSELDMGEAFF

d_call: .
j_call: TRBJ1-3
clone_size: .
v_call: TRBV7-6
cdr3_nt: TGTGCCAGCAGCTCACTGATCCGGGGATCGAGCTCTGGAAACACCATATATTTT
cdr3_aa: CASSSLIRGSSSGNTIYF

d_call: .
j_call: TRBJ1-1
clone_size: .
v_call: TRBV27
cdr3_nt: TGTGCCAGCAGTTTAGAAGGGGCAGGGGAAGCTTTCTTT
cdr3_aa: CASSLEGAGEAFF

d_call: TRBD1
j_call: TRBJ2-2
clone_size: .
v_call: TRBV6-5
cdr3_nt: TGTGCCAGCAGGGCCGGGACAGGGATCACCGGGGAGCTGTTTTTT
cdr3_aa: CASRAGTGITGELFF

d_call: TRBD1
j_call: TRBJ1-2
clone_size: .
v_call: TRBV28
cdr3_nt: TGTGCCAGCAGTCTGTCCCCTCGGGACAGGAGTAACTATGGCTACACCTTC
cdr3_aa: CASSLSPRDRSNYGYTF

d_call: .
j_call: TRBJ2-1
clone_size: .
v_call: TRBV30
cdr3_nt: TGTGCCTGGGGCGAAATATCCGGGACGGGCCACAATGAGCAGTTCTTC
cdr3_aa: CAWGEISGTGHNEQFF

d_call: .
j_call: TRBJ2-7
clone_size: .
v_call: TRBV4-1
cdr3_nt: TGCGCCAGCAGCCCAGCTCGGGCCGCCCGCTCCTACGAGCAGTACTTC
cdr3_aa: CASSPARAARSYEQYF

d_call: .
j_call: TRBJ2-1
clone_size: .
v_call: TRBV29-1
cdr3_nt: TGCAGCGTTCGGCCCGGCCAGGGGCTCTATGAGCAGTTCTTC
cdr3_aa: CSVRPGQGLYEQFF

d_call: .
j_call: TRBJ2-3
clone_size: .
v_call: TRBV5-4
cdr3_nt: TGTGCCAGCAGATCCGACCGGGCGGCAGATACGCAGTATTTT
cdr3_aa: CASRSDRAADTQYF

d_call: .
j_call: TRBJ2-5
clone_size: .
v_call: TRBV7-6
cdr3_nt: TGTGCCAGCAGCTCCGCCGAGACCCAGTACTTC
cdr3_aa: CASSSAETQYF

d_call: .
j_call: TRBJ1-2
clone_size: .
v_call: TRBV6-5
cdr3_nt: TGTGCCAGCAGTTACTCTTTGGGGACCTATGGCTACACCTTC
cdr3_aa: CASSYSLGTYGYTF

d_call: TRBD2
j_call: TRBJ2-7
clone_size: once
v_call: TRBV5-1
cdr3_nt: TGCGCCAGCAGCTCTTTAGCGGGAGCGAAAAACGAGCAGTACTTC
cdr3_aa: CASSSLAGAKNEQYF

d_call: .
j_call: TRBJ2-5
clone_size: once
v_call: TRBV28
cdr3_nt: TGTGCCAGCATCACCCGAGGTTCGGAGACCCAGTACTTC
cdr3_aa: CASITRGSETQYF

d_call: .
j_call: TRBJ2-1
clone_size: .
v_call: TRBV10-3
cdr3_nt: TGTGCCATCAGTGATCGGCTCTACAATGAGCAGTTCTTC
cdr3_aa: CAISDRLYNEQFF

d_call: .
j_call: TRBJ1-2
clone_size: .
v_call: TRBV4-1
cdr3_nt: TGCGCCAGCAGCGAGAAGGCCACGGCGGACTATGGCTACACCTTC
cdr3_aa: CASSEKATADYGYTF

d_call: .
j_call: TRBJ1-5
clone_size: once
v_call: TRBV21-1
cdr3_nt: TGTGCCAGCAGCAAAGGTTGTCCCGTTCAGCCCCAGCATTTT
cdr3_aa: CASSKGCPVQPQHF

d_call: .
j_call: TRBJ2-7
clone_size: .
v_call: TRBV18
cdr3_nt: TGTGCCAGCTCACCGCGGCAGGACTCCTACGAGCAGTACTTC
cdr3_aa: CASSPRQDSYEQYF

d_call: TRBD1
j_call: TRBJ1-1
clone_size: .
v_call: TRBV28
cdr3_nt: TGTGCCAGCAGTCCAGCAGGGGGATGGCCCACTGAAGCTTTCTTT
cdr3_aa: CASSPAGGWPTEAFF

d_call: TRBD2
j_call: TRBJ2-1
clone_size: .
v_call: TRBV7-9
cdr3_nt: TGTGCCAGCAGGCACGCGACCGGACTAGCGATTTCCTACAATGAGCAGTTCTTC
cdr3_aa: CASRHATGLAISYNEQFF